Reported below is one TCR beta chain. Its matching antigen is unknown. This sample is drawn from a study of cytomegalovirus exposure and HLA in healthy donors. Study-level information: Per a later analysis, the 666 first-cohort and 110 or so validation repertoires shared one platform. Study findings and constraints: Cytomegalovirus association was listed for roughly 160 TCR beta chains. Rarity held for most TCR sequences, but there were some public TCRs that occurred in many donors.

Profiling relied on immunoSEQ multiplex PCR, and the TCRdb table lists in-frame clones only, not all of them. The sample shows 55,000 to 70,000 clones, roughly 90% of them seen only once. Separate from the 666-subject first cohort was the approximately 120-subject validation cohort, to which the donors belonged. The sequence derives from a woman aged 30 to 39 in good health and CMV-seronegative. The specimen was PBMCs.

The CDR3 coding sequence is TGTGCCAGCAGGAGCTATGAGCAGTTCTTC. Amino acids: CASRSYEQFF. The gene calls are TRBV2 and TRBJ2-1; D is uncertain. CDR1 and CDR2 from the germline V gene are SNHLY and FYNNEI. V was pared by 6 bases and J by 8 bases, with 5 bases between. The CDR3 runs 10 residues.